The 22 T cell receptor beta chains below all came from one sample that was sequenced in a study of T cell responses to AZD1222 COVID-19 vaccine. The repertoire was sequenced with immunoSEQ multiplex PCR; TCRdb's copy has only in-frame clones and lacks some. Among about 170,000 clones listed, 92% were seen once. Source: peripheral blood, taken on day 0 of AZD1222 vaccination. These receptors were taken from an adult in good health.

CDR3 bases: TGCGCCAGCAGCTTAAACAGGGGGAGAGATGAGCAGTTCTTC. Its protein is CASSLNRGRDEQFF. This chain uses TRBV5-1 with TRBJ2-1, with 8 bases fitting TRBD1. Germline CDR1 and CDR2: SGHRS and YFSETQ. The CDR3 loop spans 14 amino acids. The V segment lost 2 bases and the J segment 8 bases; nucleotides outside the gene matches: 6.

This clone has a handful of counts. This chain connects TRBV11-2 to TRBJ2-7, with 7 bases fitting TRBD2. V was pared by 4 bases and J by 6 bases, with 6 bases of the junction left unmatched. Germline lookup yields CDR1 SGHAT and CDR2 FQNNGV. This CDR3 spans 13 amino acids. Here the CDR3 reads CASSSSSGLEQYF. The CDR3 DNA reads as TGTGCCAGCAGCTCTTCTAGCGGTCTCGAGCAGTACTTC.

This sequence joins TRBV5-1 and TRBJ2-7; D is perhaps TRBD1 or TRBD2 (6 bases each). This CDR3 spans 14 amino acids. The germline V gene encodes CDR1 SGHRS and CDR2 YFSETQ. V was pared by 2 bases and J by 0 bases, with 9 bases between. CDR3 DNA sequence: TGCGCCAGCAGCTTCGGGGGCTCCTCCTACGAGCAGTACTTC. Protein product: CASSFGGSSYEQYF. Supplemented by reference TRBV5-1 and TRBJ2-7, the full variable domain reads KAGVTQTPRYLIKTRGQQVTLSCSPISGHRSVSWYQQTPGQGLQFLFEYFSETQRNKGNFPGRFSGRQFSNSRSEMNVSTLELGDSALYLCASSFGGSSYEQYFGPGTRLTVT.

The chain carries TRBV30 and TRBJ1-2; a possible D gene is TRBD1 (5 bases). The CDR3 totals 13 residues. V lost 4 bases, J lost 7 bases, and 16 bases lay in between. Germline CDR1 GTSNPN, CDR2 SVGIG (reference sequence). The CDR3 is CAWNPGPKVGYTF. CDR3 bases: TGTGCCTGGAATCCAGGGCCAAAGGTTGGCTACACCTTC.

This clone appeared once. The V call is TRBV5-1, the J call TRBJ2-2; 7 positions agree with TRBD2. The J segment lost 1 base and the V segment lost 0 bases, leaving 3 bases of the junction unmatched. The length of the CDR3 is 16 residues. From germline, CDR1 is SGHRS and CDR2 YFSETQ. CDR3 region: CASSLVGGQNTGELFF. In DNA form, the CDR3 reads TGCGCCAGCAGCTTGGTGGGAGGGCAGAACACCGGGGAGCTGTTTTTT.

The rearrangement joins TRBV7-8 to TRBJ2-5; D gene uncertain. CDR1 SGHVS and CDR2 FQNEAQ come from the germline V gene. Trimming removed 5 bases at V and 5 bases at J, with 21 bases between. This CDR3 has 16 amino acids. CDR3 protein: CASSPPPGRPRETQYF. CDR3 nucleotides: TGTGCCAGCAGCCCCCCCCCTGGACGCCCCCGGGAGACCCAGTACTTC.

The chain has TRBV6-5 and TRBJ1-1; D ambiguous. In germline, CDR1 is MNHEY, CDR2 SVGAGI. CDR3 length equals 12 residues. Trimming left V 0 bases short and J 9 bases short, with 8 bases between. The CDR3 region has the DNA TGTGCCAGCAGTTACTCGCCCCAAAAAGCTTTCTTT. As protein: CASSYSPQKAFF.

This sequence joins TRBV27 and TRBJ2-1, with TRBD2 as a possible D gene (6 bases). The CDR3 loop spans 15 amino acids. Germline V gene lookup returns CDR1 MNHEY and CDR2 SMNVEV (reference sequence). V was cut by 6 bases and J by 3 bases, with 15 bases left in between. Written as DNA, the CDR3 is TGTGCCAGCAGGAGGAGGGACTTGAACTACAATGAGCAGTTCTTC. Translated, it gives CASRRRDLNYNEQFF.

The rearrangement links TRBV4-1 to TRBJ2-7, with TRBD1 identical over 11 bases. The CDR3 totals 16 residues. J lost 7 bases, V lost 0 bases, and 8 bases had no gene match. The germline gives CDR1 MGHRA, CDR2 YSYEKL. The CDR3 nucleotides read TGCGCCAGCAGCCAAGATGGACAGGGGGCTATGGGTGAGCAGTACTTC. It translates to CASSQDGQGAMGEQYF.

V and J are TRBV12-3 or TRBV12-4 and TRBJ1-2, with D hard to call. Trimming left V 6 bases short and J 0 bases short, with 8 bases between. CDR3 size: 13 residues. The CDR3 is CASRSGTNYGYTF. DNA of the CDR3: TGTGCCAGCAGAAGTGGAACTAACTATGGCTACACCTTC.

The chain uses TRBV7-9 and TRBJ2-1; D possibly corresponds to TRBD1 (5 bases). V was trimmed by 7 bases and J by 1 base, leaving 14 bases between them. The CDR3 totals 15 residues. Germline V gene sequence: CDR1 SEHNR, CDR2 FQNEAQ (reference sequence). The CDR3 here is CASTLGAVSYNEQFF. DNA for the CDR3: TGTGCCAGCACCCTAGGGGCGGTTTCCTACAATGAGCAGTTCTTC.

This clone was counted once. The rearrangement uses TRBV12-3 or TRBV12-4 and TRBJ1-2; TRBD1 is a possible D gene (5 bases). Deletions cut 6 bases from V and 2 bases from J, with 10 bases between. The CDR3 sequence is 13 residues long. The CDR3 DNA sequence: TGTGCCAGCAGCCCCGACAGAAACTATGGCTACACCTTC. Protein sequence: CASSPDRNYGYTF.

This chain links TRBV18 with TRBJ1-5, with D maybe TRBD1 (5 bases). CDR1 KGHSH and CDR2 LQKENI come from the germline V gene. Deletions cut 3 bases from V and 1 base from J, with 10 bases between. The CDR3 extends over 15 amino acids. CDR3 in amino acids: CASSPLGASNQPQHF. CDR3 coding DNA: TGTGCCAGCTCACCCTTAGGGGCGAGCAATCAGCCCCAGCATTTT. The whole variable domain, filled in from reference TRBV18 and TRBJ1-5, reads NAGVMQNPRHLVRRRGQEARLRCSPMKGHSHVYWYRQLPEEGLKFMVYLQKENIIDESGMPKERFSAEFPKEGPSILRIQQVVRGDSAAYFCASSPLGASNQPQHFGDGTRLSIL.

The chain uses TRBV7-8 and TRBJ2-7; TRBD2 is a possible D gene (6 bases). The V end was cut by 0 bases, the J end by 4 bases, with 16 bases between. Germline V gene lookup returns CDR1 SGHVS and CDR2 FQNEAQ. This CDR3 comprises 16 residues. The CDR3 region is CASSLALEGPFYEQYF. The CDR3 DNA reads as TGTGCCAGCAGCTTAGCTTTGGAGGGGCCCTTTTACGAGCAGTACTTC. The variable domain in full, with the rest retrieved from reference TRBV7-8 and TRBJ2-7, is GAGVSQSPRYKVAKRGQDVALRCDPISGHVSLFWYQQALGQGPEFLTYFQNEAQLDKSGLPSDRFFAERPEGSVSTLKIQRTQQEDSAVYLCASSLALEGPFYEQYFGPGTRLTVT.

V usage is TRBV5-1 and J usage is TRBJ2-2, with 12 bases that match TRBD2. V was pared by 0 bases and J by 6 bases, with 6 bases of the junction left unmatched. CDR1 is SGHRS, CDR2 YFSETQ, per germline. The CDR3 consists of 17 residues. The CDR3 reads CASSLARLAGGPGELFF. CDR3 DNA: TGCGCCAGCAGCTTGGCCCGTCTAGCGGGAGGGCCCGGGGAGCTGTTTTTT. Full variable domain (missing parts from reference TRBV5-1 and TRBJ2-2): KAGVTQTPRYLIKTRGQQVTLSCSPISGHRSVSWYQQTPGQGLQFLFEYFSETQRNKGNFPGRFSGRQFSNSRSEMNVSTLELGDSALYLCASSLARLAGGPGELFFGEGSRLTVL.

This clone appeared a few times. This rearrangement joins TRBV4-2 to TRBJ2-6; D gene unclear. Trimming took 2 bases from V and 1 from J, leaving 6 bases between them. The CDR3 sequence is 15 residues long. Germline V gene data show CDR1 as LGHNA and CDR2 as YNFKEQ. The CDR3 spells CASSQPSSGANVLTF. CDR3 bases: TGTGCCAGCAGCCAACCCTCGTCTGGGGCCAACGTCCTGACTTTC.

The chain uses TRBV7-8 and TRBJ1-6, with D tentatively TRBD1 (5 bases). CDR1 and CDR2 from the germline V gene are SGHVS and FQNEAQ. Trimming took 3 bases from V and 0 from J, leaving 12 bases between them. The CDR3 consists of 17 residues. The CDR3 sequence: CASSLRGASSYNSPLHF. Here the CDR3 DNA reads TGTGCCAGCAGCTTGCGCGGGGCGAGCTCCTATAATTCACCCCTCCACTTT.

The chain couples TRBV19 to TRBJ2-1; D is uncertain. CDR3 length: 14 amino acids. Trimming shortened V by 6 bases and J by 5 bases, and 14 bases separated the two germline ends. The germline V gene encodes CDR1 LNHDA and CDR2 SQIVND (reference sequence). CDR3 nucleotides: TGTGCCAGTAGAGCGACCCCCGGAAACAATGAGCAGTTCTTC. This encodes CASRATPGNNEQFF.

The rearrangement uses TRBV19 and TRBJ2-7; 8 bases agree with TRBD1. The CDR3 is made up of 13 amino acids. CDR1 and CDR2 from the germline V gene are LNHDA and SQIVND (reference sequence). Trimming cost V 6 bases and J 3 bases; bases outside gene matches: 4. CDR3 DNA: TGTGCCAGTAGCCTCACAGGGGGCTACGAGCAGTACTTC. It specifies CASSLTGGYEQYF.

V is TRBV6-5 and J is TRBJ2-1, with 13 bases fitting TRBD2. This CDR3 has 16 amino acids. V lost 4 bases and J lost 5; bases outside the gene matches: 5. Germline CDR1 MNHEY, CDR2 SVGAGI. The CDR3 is CASSFGGLAGDNEQFF. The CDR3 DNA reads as TGTGCCAGCAGTTTCGGCGGACTAGCGGGGGACAATGAGCAGTTCTTC.

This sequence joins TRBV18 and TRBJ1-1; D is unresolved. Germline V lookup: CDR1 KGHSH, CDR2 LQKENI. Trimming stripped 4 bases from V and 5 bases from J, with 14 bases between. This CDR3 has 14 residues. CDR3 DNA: TGTGCCAGCTCACTGAACTTGGGGAGGACTGAAGCTTTCTTT. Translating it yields CASSLNLGRTEAFF.

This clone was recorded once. The CDR3 is CASSASLAGLDTQYF. The CDR3 region has the DNA TGTGCCAGCAGCGCCTCACTAGCGGGTTTAGATACGCAGTATTTT. The V gene is TRBV9, the J gene TRBJ2-3; 9 positions agree with TRBD2. The junction had 7 bases not matched to a gene; V was cut back by 3 bases and J by 5 bases. Per germline, CDR1 SGDLS and CDR2 YYNGEE. This CDR3 region has 15 residues.